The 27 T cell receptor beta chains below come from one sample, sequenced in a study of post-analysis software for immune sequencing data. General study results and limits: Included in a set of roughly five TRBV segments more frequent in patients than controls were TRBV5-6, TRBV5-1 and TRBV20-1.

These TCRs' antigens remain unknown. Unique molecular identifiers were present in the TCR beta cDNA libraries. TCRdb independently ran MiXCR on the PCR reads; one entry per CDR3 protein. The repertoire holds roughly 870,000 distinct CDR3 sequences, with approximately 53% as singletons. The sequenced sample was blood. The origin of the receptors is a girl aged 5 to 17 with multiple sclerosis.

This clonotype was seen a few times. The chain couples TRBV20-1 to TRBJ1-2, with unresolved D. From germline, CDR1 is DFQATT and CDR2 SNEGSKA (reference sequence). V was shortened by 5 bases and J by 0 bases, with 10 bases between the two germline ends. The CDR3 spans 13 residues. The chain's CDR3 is CSAPEWANYGYTF. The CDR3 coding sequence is TGCAGTGCTCCCGAGTGGGCTAACTATGGCTACACCTTC.

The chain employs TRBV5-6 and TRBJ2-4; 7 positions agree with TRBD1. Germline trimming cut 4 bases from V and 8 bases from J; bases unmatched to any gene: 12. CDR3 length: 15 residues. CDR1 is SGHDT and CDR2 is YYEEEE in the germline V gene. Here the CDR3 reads CASSRQRGGADIQYF. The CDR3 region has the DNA TGTGCCAGCAGCCGCCAGAGAGGGGGCGCGGACATTCAGTACTTC.

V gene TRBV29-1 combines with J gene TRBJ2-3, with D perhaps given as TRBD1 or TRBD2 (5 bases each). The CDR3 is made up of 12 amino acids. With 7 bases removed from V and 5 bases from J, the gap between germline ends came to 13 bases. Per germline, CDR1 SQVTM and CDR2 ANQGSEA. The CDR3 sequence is CSAGTAGDTQYF. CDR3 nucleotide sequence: TGCAGCGCTGGGACCGCGGGAGATACGCAGTATTTT.

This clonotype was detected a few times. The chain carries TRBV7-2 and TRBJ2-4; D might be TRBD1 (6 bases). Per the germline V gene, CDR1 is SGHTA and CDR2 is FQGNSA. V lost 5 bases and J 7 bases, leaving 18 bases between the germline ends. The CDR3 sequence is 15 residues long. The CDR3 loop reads CASSPYRDTGNIQYF. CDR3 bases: TGTGCCAGCAGCCCGTACCGGGACACGGGCAACATTCAGTACTTC.

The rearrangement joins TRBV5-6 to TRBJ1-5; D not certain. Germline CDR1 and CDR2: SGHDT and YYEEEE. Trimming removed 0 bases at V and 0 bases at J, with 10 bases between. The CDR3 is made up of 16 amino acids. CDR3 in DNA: TGTGCCAGCAGCTTGGGTCCGAGGGATAGCAATCAGCCCCAGCATTTT. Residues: CASSLGPRDSNQPQHF.

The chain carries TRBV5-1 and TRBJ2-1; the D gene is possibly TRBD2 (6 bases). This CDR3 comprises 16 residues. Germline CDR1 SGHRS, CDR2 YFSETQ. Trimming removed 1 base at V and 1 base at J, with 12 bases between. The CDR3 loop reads CASSLFGGASYNEQFF. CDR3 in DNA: TGCGCCAGCAGCTTGTTCGGCGGGGCATCCTACAATGAGCAGTTCTTC.

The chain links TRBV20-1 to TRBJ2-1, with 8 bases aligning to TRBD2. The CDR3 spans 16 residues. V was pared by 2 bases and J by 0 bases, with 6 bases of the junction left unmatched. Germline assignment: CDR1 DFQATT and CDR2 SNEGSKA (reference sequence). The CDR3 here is CSARSLAGLSYNEQFF. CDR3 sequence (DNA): TGCAGTGCTAGAAGTCTAGCGGGCCTCTCCTACAATGAGCAGTTCTTC.

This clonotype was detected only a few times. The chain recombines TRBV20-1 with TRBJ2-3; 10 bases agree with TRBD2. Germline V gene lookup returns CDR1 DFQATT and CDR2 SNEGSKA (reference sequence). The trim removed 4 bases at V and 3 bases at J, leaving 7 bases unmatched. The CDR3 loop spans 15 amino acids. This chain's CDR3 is CSATRTSGATDTQYF. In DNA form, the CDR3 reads TGCAGTGCTACAAGGACTAGCGGAGCTACAGATACGCAGTATTTT.

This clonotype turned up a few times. CDR3 sequence reads: CASSQVASGGSYEQYF. The CDR3 coding sequence is TGTGCCAGCAGCCAAGTTGCTAGCGGGGGTTCCTACGAGCAGTACTTC. The V and J genes are TRBV4-2 and TRBJ2-7; TRBD2 aligns across 10 bases. V was pared by 1 base and J by 1 base, with 4 bases of the junction left unmatched. The CDR3 covers 16 residues. Germline V CDR1 and CDR2: LGHNA, YNFKEQ.

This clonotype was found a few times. The CDR3 coding sequence is TGTGCCAGCAGTTACGTTGGAATTGACACTGAAGCTTTCTTT. Translated, it gives CASSYVGIDTEAFF. The chain recombines TRBV6-6 with TRBJ1-1; D remains ambiguous. Germline-derived CDR1 and CDR2 are MNHNY and SVGAGI (reference sequence). There are 14 residues in the CDR3. V gave up 2 bases and J gave up 3 bases, with 10 bases separating them.

The CDR3 DNA reads as TGTGCCACCAACCGGGACAGGGCTCAAGAGACCCAGTACTTC. This encodes CATNRDRAQETQYF. The rearrangement joins TRBV2 to TRBJ2-5; 9 nucleotides line up with TRBD1. Germline values: CDR1 SNHLY, CDR2 FYNNEI. The CDR3 length is 14 residues. V dropped 10 bases and J dropped 2; count of bases not matched to a gene: 8.

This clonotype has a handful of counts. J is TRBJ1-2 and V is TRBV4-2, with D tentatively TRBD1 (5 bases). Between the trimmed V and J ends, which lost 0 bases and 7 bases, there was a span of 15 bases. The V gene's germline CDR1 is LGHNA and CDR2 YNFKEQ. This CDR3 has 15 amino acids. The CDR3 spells CASSQDIGGDSGYTF. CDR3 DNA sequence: TGTGCCAGCAGCCAAGATATTGGAGGGGATAGTGGCTACACCTTC.

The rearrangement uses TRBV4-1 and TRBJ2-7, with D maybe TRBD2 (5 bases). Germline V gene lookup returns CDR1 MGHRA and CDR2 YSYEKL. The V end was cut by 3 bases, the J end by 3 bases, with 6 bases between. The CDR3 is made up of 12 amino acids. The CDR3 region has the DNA TGCGCCAGCAGCCACGAGGGCTACGAGCAGTACTTC. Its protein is CASSHEGYEQYF.

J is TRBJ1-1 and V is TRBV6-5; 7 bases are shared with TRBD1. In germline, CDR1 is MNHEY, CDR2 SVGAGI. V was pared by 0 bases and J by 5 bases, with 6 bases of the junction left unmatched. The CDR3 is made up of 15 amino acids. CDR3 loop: CASSYSRGPRTEAFF. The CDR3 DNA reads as TGTGCCAGCAGTTACTCGAGGGGGCCGAGGACTGAAGCTTTCTTT.

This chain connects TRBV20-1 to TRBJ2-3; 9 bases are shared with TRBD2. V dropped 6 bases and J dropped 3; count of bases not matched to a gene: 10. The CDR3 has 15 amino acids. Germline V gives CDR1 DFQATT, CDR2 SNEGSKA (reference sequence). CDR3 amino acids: CSAIAGTSSTDTQYF. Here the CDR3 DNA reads TGCAGTGCAATCGCAGGGACTAGCTCGACAGATACGCAGTATTTT.

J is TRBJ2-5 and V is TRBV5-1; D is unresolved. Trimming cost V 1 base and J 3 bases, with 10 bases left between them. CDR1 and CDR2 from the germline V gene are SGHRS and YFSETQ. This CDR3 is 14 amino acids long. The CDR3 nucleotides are TGCGCCAGCAGCTTGACGGCGTCTAAAGAGACCCAGTACTTC. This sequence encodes CASSLTASKETQYF.

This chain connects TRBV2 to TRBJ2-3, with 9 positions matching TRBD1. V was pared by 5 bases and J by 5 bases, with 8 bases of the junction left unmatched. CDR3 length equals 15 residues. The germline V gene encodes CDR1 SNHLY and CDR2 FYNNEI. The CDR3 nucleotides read TGTGCCAGCAGTAACCGGGACAGGGTTGGAGATACGCAGTATTTT. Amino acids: CASSNRDRVGDTQYF.

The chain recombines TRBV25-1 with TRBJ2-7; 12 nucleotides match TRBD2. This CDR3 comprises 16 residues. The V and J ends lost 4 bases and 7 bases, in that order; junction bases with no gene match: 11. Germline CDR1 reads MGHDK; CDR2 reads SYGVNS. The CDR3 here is CASSGHSSGRAGEQYF. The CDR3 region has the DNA TGTGCCAGCAGTGGGCACTCTAGCGGGAGGGCCGGAGAGCAGTACTTC.

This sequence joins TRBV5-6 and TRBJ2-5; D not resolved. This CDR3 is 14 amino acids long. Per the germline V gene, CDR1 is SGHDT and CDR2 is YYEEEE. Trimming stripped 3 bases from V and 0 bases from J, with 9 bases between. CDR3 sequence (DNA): TGTGCCAGCAGCTCCTGGGCGTACCAAGAGACCCAGTACTTC. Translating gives CASSSWAYQETQYF.

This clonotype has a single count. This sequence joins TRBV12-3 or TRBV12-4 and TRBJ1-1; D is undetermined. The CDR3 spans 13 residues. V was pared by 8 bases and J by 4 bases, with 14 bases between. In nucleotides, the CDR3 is TGTGCCAGCCACCTGAACGAATTCACTGAAGCTTTCTTT. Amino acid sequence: CASHLNEFTEAFF.

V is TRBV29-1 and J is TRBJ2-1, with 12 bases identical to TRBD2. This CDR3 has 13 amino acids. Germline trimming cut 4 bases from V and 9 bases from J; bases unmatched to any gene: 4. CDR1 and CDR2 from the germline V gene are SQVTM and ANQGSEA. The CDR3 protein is CSVASGRAGEQFF. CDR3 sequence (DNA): TGCAGCGTTGCTAGCGGGAGGGCCGGTGAGCAGTTCTTC.

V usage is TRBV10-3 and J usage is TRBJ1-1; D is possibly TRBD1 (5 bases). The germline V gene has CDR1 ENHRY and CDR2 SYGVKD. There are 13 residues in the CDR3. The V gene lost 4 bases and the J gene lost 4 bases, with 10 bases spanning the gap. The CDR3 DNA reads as TGTGCCATCAGTGCGTCAGGGAGCACTGAAGCTTTCTTT. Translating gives CAISASGSTEAFF.

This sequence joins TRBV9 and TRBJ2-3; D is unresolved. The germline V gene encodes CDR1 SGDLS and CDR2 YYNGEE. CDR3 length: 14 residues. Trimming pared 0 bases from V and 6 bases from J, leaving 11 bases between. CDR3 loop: CASSVDSYGDTQYF. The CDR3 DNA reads TGTGCCAGCAGCGTAGATTCCTACGGGGATACGCAGTATTTT.

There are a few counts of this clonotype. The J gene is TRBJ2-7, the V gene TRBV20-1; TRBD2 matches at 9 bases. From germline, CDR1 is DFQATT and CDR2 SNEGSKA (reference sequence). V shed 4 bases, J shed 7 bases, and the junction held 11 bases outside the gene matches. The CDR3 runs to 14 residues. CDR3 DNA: TGCAGTGCTATCCCGGTAGCGGGAGACCGTGAGCAGTACTTC. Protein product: CSAIPVAGDREQYF.

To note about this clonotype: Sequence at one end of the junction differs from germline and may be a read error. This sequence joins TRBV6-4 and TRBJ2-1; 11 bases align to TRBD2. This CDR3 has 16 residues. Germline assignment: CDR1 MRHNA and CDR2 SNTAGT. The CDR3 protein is CASSDGTSGDYNERFF. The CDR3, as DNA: TGTGCCAGCAGTGATGGGACTAGCGGAGATTACAATGAGCGGTTCTTC.

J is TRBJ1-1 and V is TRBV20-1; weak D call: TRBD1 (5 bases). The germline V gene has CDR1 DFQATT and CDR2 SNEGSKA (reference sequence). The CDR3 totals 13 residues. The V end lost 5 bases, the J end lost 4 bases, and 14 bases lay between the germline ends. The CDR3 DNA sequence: TGCAGTGCTCCCAGACAGTCGTTCACTGAAGCTTTCTTT. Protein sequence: CSAPRQSFTEAFF.

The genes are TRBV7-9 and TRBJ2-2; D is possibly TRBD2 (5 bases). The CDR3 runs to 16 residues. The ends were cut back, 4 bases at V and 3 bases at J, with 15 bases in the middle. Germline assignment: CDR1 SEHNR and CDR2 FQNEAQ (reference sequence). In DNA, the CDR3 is TGTGCCAGCAGCTCCGGAGGCGGTCGGCACACCGGGGAGCTGTTTTTT. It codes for CASSSGGGRHTGELFF.